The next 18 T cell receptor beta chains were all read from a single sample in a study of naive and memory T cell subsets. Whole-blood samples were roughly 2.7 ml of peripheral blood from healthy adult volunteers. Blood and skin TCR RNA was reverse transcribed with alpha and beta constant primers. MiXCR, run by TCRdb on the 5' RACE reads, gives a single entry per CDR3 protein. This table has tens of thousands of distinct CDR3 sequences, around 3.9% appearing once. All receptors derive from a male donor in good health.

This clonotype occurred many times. CDR3 sequence: CASRTGQLNTEAFF. The CDR3 DNA is TGTGCCAGCAGAACTGGGCAGCTGAACACTGAAGCTTTCTTT. V and J are TRBV12-3 or TRBV12-4 and TRBJ1-1; no clear D gene. The CDR3 extends over 14 amino acids. Trimming pared 6 bases from V and 0 bases from J, leaving 11 bases between.

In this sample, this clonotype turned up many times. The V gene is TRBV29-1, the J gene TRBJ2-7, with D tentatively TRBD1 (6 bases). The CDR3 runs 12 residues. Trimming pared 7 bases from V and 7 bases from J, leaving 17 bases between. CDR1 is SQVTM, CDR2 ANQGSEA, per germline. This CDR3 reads CSGGTSSREQYF. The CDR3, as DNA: TGCAGCGGGGGGACATCCTCGAGGGAGCAGTACTTC.

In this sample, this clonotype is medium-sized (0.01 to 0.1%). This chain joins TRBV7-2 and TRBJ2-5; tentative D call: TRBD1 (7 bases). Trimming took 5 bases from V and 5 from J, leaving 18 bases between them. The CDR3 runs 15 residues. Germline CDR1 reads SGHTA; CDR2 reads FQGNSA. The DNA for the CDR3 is TGTGCCAGCAGCCGGGCATCAGGGGGGCGTGAGACCCAGTACTTC. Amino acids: CASSRASGGRETQYF.

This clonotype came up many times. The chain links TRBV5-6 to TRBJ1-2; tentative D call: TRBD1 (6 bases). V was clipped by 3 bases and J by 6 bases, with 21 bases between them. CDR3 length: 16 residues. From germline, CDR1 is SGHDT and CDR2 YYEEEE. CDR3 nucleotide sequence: TGTGCCAGCAGCTACAACACCAGGGGATGGGAAGATGGCTACACCTTC. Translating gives CASSYNTRGWEDGYTF.

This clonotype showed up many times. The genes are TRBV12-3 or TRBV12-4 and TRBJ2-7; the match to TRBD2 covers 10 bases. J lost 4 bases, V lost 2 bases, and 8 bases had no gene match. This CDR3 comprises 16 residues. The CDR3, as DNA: TGTGCCAGCAGTTTATTTCCAGCGGGGGGGCAGTACGAGCAGTACTTC. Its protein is CASSLFPAGGQYEQYF.

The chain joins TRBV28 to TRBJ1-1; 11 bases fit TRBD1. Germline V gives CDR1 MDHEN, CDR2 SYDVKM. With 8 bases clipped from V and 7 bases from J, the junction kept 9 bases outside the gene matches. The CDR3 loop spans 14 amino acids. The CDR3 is CASWTGGVYGEAFF. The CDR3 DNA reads TGTGCCAGCTGGACAGGGGGCGTTTATGGTGAAGCTTTCTTT.

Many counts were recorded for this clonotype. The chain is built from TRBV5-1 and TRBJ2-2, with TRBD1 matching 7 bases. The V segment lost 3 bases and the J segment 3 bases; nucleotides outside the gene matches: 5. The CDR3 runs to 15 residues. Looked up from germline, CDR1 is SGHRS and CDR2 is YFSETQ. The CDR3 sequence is CASSWGTVDTGELFF. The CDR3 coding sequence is TGCGCCAGCAGCTGGGGGACAGTCGACACCGGGGAGCTGTTTTTT.

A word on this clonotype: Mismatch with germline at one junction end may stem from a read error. The DNA for the CDR3 is TGTGCCAGCAGTCAGGGACCGAGGACTTACAATGAGCAGTTATTC. It codes for CASSQGPRTYNEQLF. The chain combines TRBV27 with TRBJ2-1; D might be TRBD1 or TRBD2, each matching 5 bases. There are 15 residues in the CDR3. Germline CDR1 reads MNHEY; CDR2 reads SMNVEV (reference sequence).

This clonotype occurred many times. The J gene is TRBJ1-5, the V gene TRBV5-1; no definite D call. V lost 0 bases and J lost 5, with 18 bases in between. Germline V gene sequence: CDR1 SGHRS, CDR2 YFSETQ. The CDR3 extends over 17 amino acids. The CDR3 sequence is CASSLGWGEVNDQPQHF. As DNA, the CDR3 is TGCGCCAGCAGCTTGGGCTGGGGAGAAGTTAACGATCAGCCCCAGCATTTT.

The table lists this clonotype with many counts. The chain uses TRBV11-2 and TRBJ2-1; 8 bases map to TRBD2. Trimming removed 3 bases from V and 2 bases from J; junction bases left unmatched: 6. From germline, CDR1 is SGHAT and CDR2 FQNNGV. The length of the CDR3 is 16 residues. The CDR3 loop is CASSFTLLAAYNEQFF. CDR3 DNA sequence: TGTGCCAGCAGCTTTACCCTACTAGCGGCCTACAATGAGCAGTTCTTC. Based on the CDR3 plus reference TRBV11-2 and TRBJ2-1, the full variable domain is EAGVAQSPRYKIIEKRQSVAFWCNPISGHATLYWYQQILGQGPKLLIQFQNNGVVDDSQLPKDRFSAERLKGVDSTLKIQPAKLEDSAVYLCASSFTLLAAYNEQFFGPGTRLTVL.

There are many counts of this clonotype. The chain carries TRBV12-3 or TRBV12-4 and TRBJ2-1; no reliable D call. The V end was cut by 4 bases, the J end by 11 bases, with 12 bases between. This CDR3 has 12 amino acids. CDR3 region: CASSWVVRKQFF. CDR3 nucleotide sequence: TGTGCCAGCAGTTGGGTCGTTAGAAAGCAGTTCTTC.

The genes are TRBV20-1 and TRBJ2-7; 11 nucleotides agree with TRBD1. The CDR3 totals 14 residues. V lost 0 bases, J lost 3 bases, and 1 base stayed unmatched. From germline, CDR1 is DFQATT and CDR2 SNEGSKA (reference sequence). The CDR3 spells CSARDGTGGYEQYF. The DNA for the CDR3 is TGCAGTGCTAGAGATGGGACAGGGGGCTACGAGCAGTACTTC.

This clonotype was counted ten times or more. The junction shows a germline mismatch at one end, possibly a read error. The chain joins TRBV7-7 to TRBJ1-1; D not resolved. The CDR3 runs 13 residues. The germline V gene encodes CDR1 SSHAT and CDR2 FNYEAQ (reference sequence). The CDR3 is CASSFGLNTEAFF. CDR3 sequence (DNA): TGTGCTAGCAGCTTCGGATTGAACACTGAAGCTTTCTTT.

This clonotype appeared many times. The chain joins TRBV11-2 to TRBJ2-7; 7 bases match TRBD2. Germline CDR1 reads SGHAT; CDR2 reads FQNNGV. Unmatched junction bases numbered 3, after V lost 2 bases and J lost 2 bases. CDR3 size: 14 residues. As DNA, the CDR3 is TGTGCCAGCAGCTTAAGCGGGACCGCCTACGAGCAGTACTTC. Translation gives CASSLSGTAYEQYF.

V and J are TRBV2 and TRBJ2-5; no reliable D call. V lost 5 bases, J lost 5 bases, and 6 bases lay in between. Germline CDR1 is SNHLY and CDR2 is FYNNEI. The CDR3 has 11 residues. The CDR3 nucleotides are TGTGCCAGCAGTCCCCGCGAGACCCAGTACTTC. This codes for CASSPRETQYF.

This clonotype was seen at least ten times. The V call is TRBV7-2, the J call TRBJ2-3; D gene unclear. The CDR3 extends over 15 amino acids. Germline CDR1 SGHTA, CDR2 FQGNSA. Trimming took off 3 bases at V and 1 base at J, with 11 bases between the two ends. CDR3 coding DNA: TGTGCCAGCAGCTTCCAATCTGTCGGCACAGATACGCAGTATTTT. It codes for CASSFQSVGTDTQYF. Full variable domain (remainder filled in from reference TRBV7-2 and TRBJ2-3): GAGVSQSPSNKVTEKGKDVELRCDPISGHTALYWYRQSLGQGLEFLIYFQGNSAPDKSGLPSDRFSAERTGGSVSTLTIQRTQQEDSAVYLCASSFQSVGTDTQYFGPGTRLTVL.

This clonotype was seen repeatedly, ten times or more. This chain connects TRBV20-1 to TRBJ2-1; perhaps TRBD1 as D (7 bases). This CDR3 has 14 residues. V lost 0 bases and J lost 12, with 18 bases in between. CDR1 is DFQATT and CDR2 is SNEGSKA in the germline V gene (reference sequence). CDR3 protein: CSARDLVQGRGQFF. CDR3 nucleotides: TGCAGTGCTAGAGATCTGGTACAGGGGCGGGGGCAGTTCTTC.

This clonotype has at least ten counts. The CDR3, as DNA: TGCGCCAGCAGGTTAGGGAAGTTGAACACTGAAGCTTTCTTT. It specifies CASRLGKLNTEAFF. The gene calls are TRBV5-1 and TRBJ1-1; D remains ambiguous. Looked up from germline, CDR1 is SGHRS and CDR2 is YFSETQ. Deletions cut 5 bases from V and 0 bases from J, with 11 bases between. The CDR3 consists of 14 residues.